This TCR beta chain stems from a study of blood T cell repertoires in COVID-19. Turning to the study itself: PBMCs, B-cell-depleted T cells, or T cells provided the cDNA or gDNA that made up the material.

The authors' processing: From reference gene primer amplification, estimates of nucleated cell counts were derived. Sequencing was performed with immunoSEQ multiplex PCR; in TCRdb, only in-frame clones are kept and a portion is missing. The DNA was the basis for D and trimming; V, J and clone size are from that table. The sample contains roughly 200,000 clones, about four fifths of which appear only once. CDR1 is MNHNS, CDR2 SASEGT, per germline. This CDR3 is built from 14 residues. Trimming left V 3 bases short and J 3 bases short, with 11 bases between. All enrollees were about 18 to 100 years old and from under 25 US areas. Participant-given clinical history determined each cohort assignment.

Specimen: PBMCs or T cells enriched from blood (not recorded which). The origin of this receptor is a woman aged 25 to 45 who had been exposed to COVID-19. This chain connects TRBV6-1 to TRBJ1-1; D uncertain. The CDR3 nucleotides read TGTGCCAGCAGTGATGACATTTTTGACACTGAAGCTTTCTTT. This gives the protein CASSDDIFDTEAFF.